These 32 T cell receptor beta chains originate from one sample sequenced in a study of blood T cell repertoires in COVID-19. Clones were sequenced by immunoSEQ multiplex PCR, and TCRdb holds only the in-frame ones, with some missing. The top ten hold 9.5% to 15% of the sample, which has around 190,000 clones, roughly 80% seen once. Sequencing was carried out using peripheral blood. The source of these receptors is a woman in her forties or fifties with acute or convalescent COVID-19.

The chain uses TRBV2 and TRBJ2-1, with 8 nucleotides matching TRBD1. The CDR3 totals 16 residues. Germline V CDR1 and CDR2: SNHLY, FYNNEI. J was trimmed by 2 bases and V by 5 bases; bases with no gene match: 8. The CDR3, as DNA: TGTGCCAGCAGTCCCGGACAGGGCTTGACCTACAATGAGCAGTTCTTC. Amino acid sequence: CASSPGQGLTYNEQFF.

This clone was seen just once. V usage is TRBV24-1 and J usage is TRBJ2-2, with 8 bases identical to TRBD1. The germline gives CDR1 KGHDR, CDR2 SFDVKD. The trim removed 7 bases at V and 4 bases at J, leaving 7 bases unmatched. The CDR3 covers 15 residues. The CDR3 DNA reads as TGTGCCACCAGGCCTACAGGGGGGAGCACCGGGGAGCTGTTTTTT. Its protein is CATRPTGGSTGELFF.

This chain connects TRBV4-2 to TRBJ1-4; no reliable D call. Germline V gene data show CDR1 as LGHNA and CDR2 as YNFKEQ. The V and J ends lost 1 base and 8 bases respectively, with 11 bases between them. CDR3 length equals 14 residues. In DNA, the CDR3 is TGTGCCAGCAGCCAAGGATATGGGCCCGAAAAACTGTTTTTT. Encoded protein: CASSQGYGPEKLFF.

The chain recombines TRBV4-2 with TRBJ2-7, with D hard to call. CDR3 size: 14 residues. Trimming cost V 0 bases and J 3 bases, with 9 bases left between them. CDR1 LGHNA and CDR2 YNFKEQ come from the germline V gene. In DNA form, the CDR3 reads TGTGCCAGCAGCCAAGATTTGAACGGCTACGAGCAGTACTTC. Translation gives CASSQDLNGYEQYF.

The chain links TRBV27 to TRBJ1-5; D is uncertain. Per germline, CDR1 MNHEY and CDR2 SMNVEV (reference sequence). The CDR3 totals 13 residues. Trimming removed 4 bases from V and 1 base from J, with 5 bases in between. The chain's CDR3 is CASSYSSNQPQHF. The DNA of the CDR3 is TGTGCCAGCAGTTATTCAAGCAATCAGCCCCAGCATTTT.

On this clone: An end of the junction does not agree with germline; a read error may underlie this. This chain uses TRBV29-1 with TRBJ2-6; a possible D gene is TRBD1 (5 bases). The germline V gene has CDR1 SQVTM and CDR2 ANQGSEA. The CDR3 consists of 14 residues. CDR3 nucleotide sequence: TGCAGCGTTGAGCCGTACTCTGGGGCCAACGTCTTGACTTTC. The encoded protein is CSVEPYSGANVLTF.

This chain connects TRBV23-1 to TRBJ2-5; 7 bases map to TRBD1. TRBV23-1 has ORF status, its function being uncertain. The junction had 20 bases not matched to a gene; V was cut back by 6 bases and J by 7 bases. The CDR3 consists of 17 residues. For the CDR3, the DNA is TGCGCCAGCAGGATAAATCGGACAGGTACGTGGGGTGGGACCCAGTACTTC. Residues: CASRINRTGTWGGTQYF.

The rearrangement uses TRBV11-2 and TRBJ2-4; D remains unclear. The V end lost 5 bases, the J end lost 9 bases, and 8 bases lay between the germline ends. CDR3 size: 11 residues. Looked up from germline, CDR1 is SGHAT and CDR2 is FQNNGV. Here the CDR3 reads CASSHDTIQYF. The CDR3 DNA reads as TGTGCCAGCAGCCACGACACCATTCAGTACTTC.

The V call is TRBV19, the J call TRBJ1-2; D call uncertain. V dropped 6 bases and J dropped 2 bases, with 10 bases sitting between them. The CDR3 sequence is 13 residues long. Looked up from germline, CDR1 is LNHDA and CDR2 is SQIVND (reference sequence). The CDR3 DNA is TGTGCCAGTAGAGAGAGGAGAAACTATGGCTACACCTTC. Protein sequence: CASRERRNYGYTF.

The rearrangement uses TRBV6-5 and TRBJ2-7, with a tentative D call TRBD2 (6 bases). The V gene's germline CDR1 is MNHEY and CDR2 SVGAGI. The CDR3 is 14 amino acids. Deletions cut 8 bases from V and 0 bases from J, with 14 bases between. The CDR3 DNA reads as TGTGCCAGCGAATCCCGGGGGTCCTCCTACGAGCAGTACTTC. Its protein is CASESRGSSYEQYF.

This rearrangement joins TRBV3-1 (or the pseudogene TRBV3-2) to TRBJ1-2; 7 bases match TRBD1. Germline V gene data show CDR1 as LGHDT and CDR2 as YNNKEL (reference sequence). The CDR3 has 15 amino acids. With V trimmed by 2 bases and J by 8 bases, 11 bases remained unmatched. Here the CDR3 reads CASSQYDRVFSGYTF. In DNA form, the CDR3 reads TGTGCCAGCAGCCAATACGACAGGGTCTTTAGCGGCTACACCTTC.

This clone was counted only a few times. CDR3 region: CASTLGGQYQPQHF. In nucleotides, the CDR3 is TGTGCCAGCACCCTAGGAGGACAGTATCAGCCCCAGCATTTT. The chain has TRBV6-5 and TRBJ1-5; TRBD1 is a possible D gene (6 bases). Trimming cost V 7 bases and J 5 bases, with 15 bases left between them. CDR3 length: 14 residues. Germline CDR1 and CDR2: MNHEY and SVGAGI.

This clone occurred once. The V and J genes are TRBV28 and TRBJ2-1, with 8 bases matching TRBD2. V lost 6 bases to trimming and J lost 0 bases; unmatched junction nucleotides: 7. This CDR3 is 16 amino acids long. The germline V gene has CDR1 MDHEN and CDR2 SYDVKM. The CDR3 DNA follows: TGTGCCAGCAGCCGTCCCGGGACTAGCTCCTACAATGAGCAGTTCTTC. As protein: CASSRPGTSSYNEQFF.

The CDR3 DNA sequence: TGTGCCACCAGCAGAGACGGGACAACTAACTATGGCTACACCTTC. This encodes CATSRDGTTNYGYTF. V and J are TRBV15 and TRBJ1-2; TRBD1 might be the D (6 bases). Germline V lookup: CDR1 LNHNV, CDR2 YYDKDF (reference sequence). The CDR3 has 15 residues. The ends were cut back, 0 bases at V and 0 bases at J, with 8 bases in the middle.

The rearrangement links TRBV24-1 to TRBJ1-2; maybe TRBD1 (6 bases). Germline lookup yields CDR1 KGHDR and CDR2 SFDVKD. Trimming pared 1 base from V and 1 base from J, leaving 9 bases between. The CDR3 covers 15 residues. The CDR3 here is CATSDFRGFNYGYTF. The CDR3 DNA follows: TGTGCCACCAGTGATTTCAGGGGCTTTAACTATGGCTACACCTTC.

V gene TRBV5-1 combines with J gene TRBJ1-4; D possibly corresponds to TRBD1 (6 bases). The CDR3 covers 15 residues. Per germline, CDR1 SGHRS and CDR2 YFSETQ. V was shortened by 4 bases and J by 6 bases, with 16 bases between the two germline ends. CDR3 protein: CASSRDTTRDEKLFF. Here the CDR3 DNA reads TGCGCCAGCAGCCGGGACACCACGAGGGATGAAAAACTGTTTTTT.

This clone occurred many times. The chain combines TRBV3-1 (or the pseudogene TRBV3-2) with TRBJ2-1, with TRBD1 as a possible D gene (5 bases). Trimming took off 4 bases at V and 8 bases at J, with 12 bases between the two ends. The CDR3 runs 13 residues. Germline V gives CDR1 LGHDT, CDR2 YNNKEL (reference sequence). Here the CDR3 DNA reads TGTGCCAGCAGCCTTCAGGGTAGGGATGAGCAGTTCTTC. Encoded protein: CASSLQGRDEQFF.

This clone has only one observation. The chain couples TRBV29-1 to TRBJ2-1; 8 bases fit TRBD2. The CDR3 loop spans 17 amino acids. The germline gives CDR1 SQVTM, CDR2 ANQGSEA. J lost 3 bases, V lost 0 bases, and 10 bases had no gene match. The chain's CDR3 is CSVEDPIAGWIYNEQFF. The CDR3 DNA reads as TGCAGCGTTGAAGATCCCATAGCGGGATGGATCTACAATGAGCAGTTCTTC.

This chain connects TRBV6-2 or TRBV6-3 to TRBJ2-3, with 8 bases aligning to TRBD1. Trimming took 4 bases from V and 5 from J; bases not matched to a gene: 11. The germline CDR1 and CDR2 sequences are MNHEY and SVGEGT. The CDR3 runs to 16 residues. CDR3 residues: CASSSTYRGSRDTQYF. For the CDR3, the DNA is TGTGCCAGCAGTTCGACGTACAGGGGGTCGAGAGATACGCAGTATTTT.

The V gene is TRBV19, the J gene TRBJ2-1, with 13 nucleotides matching TRBD2. Trimming took 4 bases from V and 7 from J; bases not matched to a gene: 4. This CDR3 contains 15 residues. CDR1 and CDR2 from the germline V gene are LNHDA and SQIVND (reference sequence). The CDR3 sequence: CASSRRTSGSNEQFF. CDR3 bases: TGTGCCAGTAGTAGGCGGACTAGCGGGAGTAATGAGCAGTTCTTC.

This clone was seen a handful of times. The V gene is TRBV19, the J gene TRBJ2-2, with unresolved D. The germline CDR1 and CDR2 sequences are LNHDA and SQIVND (reference sequence). The CDR3 spans 14 residues. The V end was cut by 5 bases, the J end by 9 bases, with 16 bases between. CDR3 amino acids: CASSRQMTGRELFF. The CDR3 DNA sequence: TGTGCCAGTAGTCGCCAAATGACTGGAAGGGAGCTGTTTTTT.

This chain links TRBV24-1 with TRBJ2-2, with TRBD2 matching 7 bases. Trimming at V came to 8 bases and at J to 3 bases, leaving 5 bases not matched to a gene. In germline, CDR1 is KGHDR, CDR2 SFDVKD. The CDR3 totals 14 residues. The CDR3 DNA reads TGTGCCACCACAGGCGGGGGTTACACCGGGGAGCTGTTTTTT. Protein product: CATTGGGYTGELFF.

The J gene is TRBJ2-5, the V gene TRBV5-1; 10 nucleotides match TRBD1. This CDR3 comprises 15 residues. V gave up 4 bases and J gave up 1 base; unmatched junction bases: 4. Germline CDR1 SGHRS, CDR2 YFSETQ. The CDR3 nucleotides are TGCGCCAGCAGCAACAGACAGGGGGCCCAAGAGACCCAGTACTTC. Its translation: CASSNRQGAQETQYF.

The rearrangement links TRBV6-6 to TRBJ2-1; D ambiguous. From germline, CDR1 is MNHNY and CDR2 SVGAGI (reference sequence). Between the trimmed V and J ends, which lost 0 bases and 1 base, there was a span of 7 bases. The CDR3 totals 15 residues. The CDR3 is CASSYSGGSYNEQFF. The CDR3 DNA follows: TGTGCCAGCAGTTACTCCGGCGGTTCCTACAATGAGCAGTTCTTC.

The CDR3, as DNA: TGTGCCAGCAGTGAATCGAAAACAGGGGGGAATTCACCCCTCCACTTT. Amino acid sequence: CASSESKTGGNSPLHF. The chain recombines TRBV25-1 with TRBJ1-6, with 8 bases lining up with TRBD1. J lost 7 bases, V lost 1 base, and 6 bases had no gene match. Germline CDR1 MGHDK, CDR2 SYGVNS. This CDR3 is 16 amino acids long.

This clone was counted a few times. This chain links TRBV28 with TRBJ2-7; tentatively, D is TRBD2 (6 bases). This CDR3 spans 12 amino acids. Germline V gene sequence: CDR1 MDHEN, CDR2 SYDVKM. V shed 5 bases and J shed 6 bases, with 11 bases lying between them. CDR3 region: CASSNGLPEQYF. The CDR3 DNA follows: TGTGCCAGCAGTAATGGACTACCCGAGCAGTACTTC.

This clone occurred a few times. The chain has TRBV28 and TRBJ1-3; D not certain. CDR3 length: 17 amino acids. Trimming stripped 5 bases from V and 1 base from J, with 18 bases between. Germline V gives CDR1 MDHEN, CDR2 SYDVKM. DNA for the CDR3: TGTGCCAGCAGTGCCCCCGGGATAAGGTCTTCTGGAAACACCATATATTTT. Residues: CASSAPGIRSSGNTIYF.

V gene TRBV5-5 combines with J gene TRBJ1-5; D remains unclear. The CDR3 covers 12 residues. Per the germline V gene, CDR1 is SGHKS and CDR2 is YYEKEE (reference sequence). V dropped 0 bases and J dropped 6 bases, with 4 bases sitting between them. The CDR3 region is CASSLAGQPQHF. DNA of the CDR3: TGTGCCAGCAGCTTGGCGGGTCAGCCCCAGCATTTT.

The chain recombines TRBV11-3 with TRBJ2-7, with D possibly being TRBD1 (5 bases). CDR3 length equals 14 residues. Between the trimmed V and J ends, which lost 4 bases and 2 bases, there was a span of 12 bases. Germline loops: CDR1 SGHNT, CDR2 YENEEA. CDR3 amino acids: CASSSLDRTYEQYF. The CDR3 DNA reads TGTGCCAGCAGCTCACTCGACAGAACCTACGAGCAGTACTTC. The full variable domain, with the rest looked up from reference TRBV11-3 and TRBJ2-7, is EAGVVQSPRYKIIEKKQPVAFWCNPISGHNTLYWYLQNLGQGPELLIRYENEEAVDDSQLPKDRFSAERLKGVDSTLKIQPAELGDSAVYLCASSSLDRTYEQYFGPGTRLTVT.

This chain connects TRBV19 to TRBJ1-1; D perhaps matches TRBD1 (5 bases). This CDR3 spans 15 amino acids. Germline V gives CDR1 LNHDA, CDR2 SQIVND (reference sequence). The germline V and J ends were trimmed by 5 bases and 5 bases, with 18 bases remaining between them. This CDR3 reads CASSSQLRVGTEAFF. The DNA of the CDR3 is TGTGCCAGTAGTTCCCAGCTCAGGGTAGGGACTGAAGCTTTCTTT.

The chain employs TRBV6-6 and TRBJ1-6; 8 bases fit TRBD1. From germline, CDR1 is MNHNY and CDR2 SVGAGI (reference sequence). The CDR3 has 16 residues. V was pared by 2 bases and J by 8 bases, with 8 bases of the junction left unmatched. The DNA of the CDR3 is TGTGCCAGCAGTTACGCAAGGACAGGGTCCGATTCACCCCTCCACTTT. Translated, it gives CASSYARTGSDSPLHF.

This chain connects TRBV19 to TRBJ2-1, with 12 bases identical to TRBD2. V shed 8 bases, J shed 7 bases, and the junction held 6 bases outside the gene matches. This CDR3 has 14 amino acids. Looked up from germline, CDR1 is LNHDA and CDR2 is SQIVND (reference sequence). The CDR3: CASFLAGGLNEQFF. As DNA, the CDR3 is TGTGCCAGTTTTCTAGCGGGGGGGCTGAATGAGCAGTTCTTC.